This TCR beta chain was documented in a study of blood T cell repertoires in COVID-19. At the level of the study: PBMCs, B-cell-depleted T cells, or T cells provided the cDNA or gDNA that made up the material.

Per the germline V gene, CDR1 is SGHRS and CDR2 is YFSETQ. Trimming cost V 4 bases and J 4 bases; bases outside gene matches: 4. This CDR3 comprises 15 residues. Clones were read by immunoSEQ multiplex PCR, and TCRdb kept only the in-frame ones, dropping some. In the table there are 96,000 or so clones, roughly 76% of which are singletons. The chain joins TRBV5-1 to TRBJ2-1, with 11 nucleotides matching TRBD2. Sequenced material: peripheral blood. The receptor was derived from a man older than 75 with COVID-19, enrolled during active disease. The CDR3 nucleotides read TGCGCCAGCAGCCCGCCTAGCGGGAGGTACAATGAGCAGTTCTTC. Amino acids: CASSPPSGRYNEQFF.